Each of the 26 T cell receptor beta chains below was sequenced from the same sample in a study of blood T cell repertoires in COVID-19. Assay used: immunoSEQ multiplex PCR; TCRdb lists only in-frame clones, some missing. The sample carries 200,000 to 250,000 clones, just over 85% recorded once. The specimen sequenced was peripheral blood. The source is a man aged 50 or older with acute or convalescent COVID-19.

This chain links TRBV4-2 with TRBJ2-1, with 11 bases lining up with TRBD2. Germline-derived CDR1 and CDR2 are LGHNA and YNFKEQ. Losses at the gene ends were 4 bases for V and 7 bases for J; bases not matched to a gene: 12. This CDR3 is built from 17 residues. In nucleotides, the CDR3 is TGTGCCAGCAGCCGCCTCGCTAGCGGGGGGCAAGAAAATGAGCAGTTCTTC. It is translated as CASSRLASGGQENEQFF.

This clone appeared a single time. The chain links TRBV18 to TRBJ1-5, with D unclear. This CDR3 is 15 amino acids long. Germline CDR1 KGHSH, CDR2 LQKENI. With 2 bases removed from V and 6 bases from J, the gap between germline ends came to 14 bases. The CDR3 coding sequence is TGTGCCAGCTCACCAGACATTAATCACGGTCAGCCCCAGCATTTT. This sequence encodes CASSPDINHGQPQHF. The full variable domain, with the rest looked up from reference TRBV18 and TRBJ1-5, is NAGVMQNPRHLVRRRGQEARLRCSPMKGHSHVYWYRQLPEEGLKFMVYLQKENIIDESGMPKERFSAEFPKEGPSILRIQQVVRGDSAAYFCASSPDINHGQPQHFGDGTRLSIL.

The V and J genes are TRBV6-2 or TRBV6-3 and TRBJ1-2, with D maybe TRBD1 (6 bases). CDR3 size: 14 residues. The V end lost 4 bases, the J end lost 0 bases, and 9 bases lay between the germline ends. Per the germline V gene, CDR1 is MNHEY and CDR2 is SVGEGT. CDR3 sequence: CASSSTGPNYGYTF. Written as DNA, the CDR3 is TGTGCCAGCAGTTCGACAGGCCCTAACTATGGCTACACCTTC.

The rearrangement links TRBV5-6 to TRBJ2-5, with 8 bases that match TRBD2. V shed 4 bases and J 5 bases; nucleotides not matched to a gene: 7. This CDR3 comprises 14 residues. Germline V gene data show CDR1 as SGHDT and CDR2 as YYEEEE. The CDR3, as DNA: TGTGCCAGCAGCCCGGCGGGGGGCGGGGAGACCCAGTACTTC. Encoded protein: CASSPAGGGETQYF.

The chain combines TRBV2 with TRBJ1-1, with D tentatively TRBD1 (5 bases). Trimming left V 6 bases short and J 0 bases short, with 11 bases between. The germline V gene has CDR1 SNHLY and CDR2 FYNNEI. The CDR3 contains 14 residues. CDR3 bases: TGTGCCAGCAGATTGACAGAAGTGAACACTGAAGCTTTCTTT. This translates into CASRLTEVNTEAFF.

This rearrangement joins TRBV6-5 to TRBJ1-1; weak D call: TRBD1 (6 bases). The V end was cut by 2 bases, the J end by 2 bases, with 9 bases between. The CDR3 consists of 14 residues. Germline V gene data show CDR1 as MNHEY and CDR2 as SVGAGI. In DNA form, the CDR3 reads TGTGCCAGCAGTTACGGGGGCGCAAACACTGAAGCTTTCTTT. Protein: CASSYGGANTEAFF.

This chain uses TRBV5-1 with TRBJ2-6; D call uncertain. Per the germline V gene, CDR1 is SGHRS and CDR2 is YFSETQ. Trimming removed 4 bases at V and 1 base at J, with 6 bases between. This CDR3 has 14 amino acids. In DNA, the CDR3 is TGCGCCAGCAGCGATGAGTCTGGGGCCAACGTCCTGACTTTC. Amino acids: CASSDESGANVLTF. Combining the CDR3 with reference TRBV5-1 and TRBJ2-6 gives the whole variable domain KAGVTQTPRYLIKTRGQQVTLSCSPISGHRSVSWYQQTPGQGLQFLFEYFSETQRNKGNFPGRFSGRQFSNSRSEMNVSTLELGDSALYLCASSDESGANVLTFGAGSRLTVL.

This chain uses TRBV29-1 with TRBJ1-3; D may be TRBD1 (5 bases). Germline assignment: CDR1 SQVTM and CDR2 ANQGSEA. The CDR3 is made up of 12 amino acids. V lost 5 bases to trimming and J lost 2 bases, with 7 bases between them. CDR3 nucleotide sequence: TGCAGCGTTTTAGGGGCTGGAAACACCATATATTTT. Residues: CSVLGAGNTIYF.

The chain links TRBV7-2 to TRBJ1-6; TRBD1 aligns across 7 bases. Germline loops: CDR1 SGHTA, CDR2 FQGNSA. V trimming: 5 bases; J trimming: 0 bases; junction bases outside the gene matches: 13. The CDR3 has 19 amino acids. In nucleotides, the CDR3 is TGTGCCAGCAGCCCAGGGACAGCCGGCTTGAGCTCCTATAATTCACCCCTCCACTTT. It yields the protein CASSPGTAGLSSYNSPLHF.

In regard to this clone: Germline is not matched at one junction end, which may reflect a read error. This chain uses TRBV5-1 with TRBJ2-1, with a tentative D call TRBD2 (6 bases). The germline V gene encodes CDR1 SGHRS and CDR2 YFSETQ. The CDR3 length is 14 residues. The CDR3 reads CASSWGVSYNEQFF. The CDR3 DNA sequence: TGCGCGAGCAGTTGGGGGGTTTCCTACAATGAGCAGTTCTTC.

The chain is built from TRBV27 and TRBJ1-1; 7 bases agree with TRBD1. CDR1 is MNHEY, CDR2 SMNVEV, per germline (reference sequence). V was pared by 6 bases and J by 0 bases, with 7 bases of the junction left unmatched. CDR3 length: 15 residues. This CDR3 reads CASSPKDRLNTEAFF. The CDR3 region has the DNA TGTGCCAGCAGCCCTAAGGACAGGTTGAACACTGAAGCTTTCTTT.

The chain has TRBV5-1 and TRBJ1-3; D perhaps matches TRBD1 (5 bases). Trimming removed 0 bases at V and 3 bases at J, with 10 bases between. CDR1 and CDR2 (germline): SGHRS, YFSETQ. The length of the CDR3 is 15 residues. CDR3 sequence reads: CASSLDAGNGNTIYF. Here the CDR3 DNA reads TGCGCCAGCAGCTTGGACGCAGGGAATGGAAACACCATATATTTT.

The chain carries TRBV5-4 and TRBJ2-1, with TRBD2 matching 7 bases. Looked up from germline, CDR1 is SGHNT and CDR2 is YYREEE (reference sequence). J lost 3 bases, V lost 0 bases, and 3 bases had no gene match. The CDR3 length is 15 residues. The CDR3 loop is CASSLAAGDYNEQFF. The CDR3 DNA reads TGTGCCAGCAGCTTGGCCGCGGGGGACTACAATGAGCAGTTCTTC. The full variable domain, rest sourced from reference TRBV5-4 and TRBJ2-1, is ETGVTQSPTHLIKTRGQQVTLRCSSQSGHNTVSWYQQALGQGPQFIFQYYREEENGRGNFPPRFSGLQFPNYSSELNVNALELDDSALYLCASSLAAGDYNEQFFGPGTRLTVL.

V gene TRBV6-5 combines with J gene TRBJ1-2; D is possibly TRBD1 (6 bases). Germline-derived CDR1 and CDR2 are MNHEY and SVGAGI. V lost 7 bases to trimming and J lost 6 bases, with 18 bases between them. This CDR3 comprises 14 residues. CDR3 loop: CASTHRGALDGYTF. CDR3 nucleotide sequence: TGTGCCAGCACTCATCGGGGGGCCTTGGATGGCTACACCTTC.

A single count supports this clone. V gene TRBV20-1 combines with J gene TRBJ2-2, with 7 positions matching TRBD1. The CDR3 length is 14 residues. Germline CDR1 is DFQATT and CDR2 is SNEGSKA (reference sequence). V gave up 3 bases and J gave up 2 bases; unmatched junction bases: 3. The CDR3 sequence: CSASRDSNTGELFF. CDR3 bases: TGCAGTGCTAGTAGGGACAGTAACACCGGGGAGCTGTTTTTT.

Of note for this clone: A read error may produce the germline difference seen at one junction end. CDR3 coding DNA: TGCGCCAGCAGCCAGAAGACAGGGGACACCGAAGCTTTCTTT. Its protein product is CASSQKTGDTEAFF. The V gene is TRBV4-1, the J gene TRBJ1-1; 8 nucleotides agree with TRBD1. Germline values: CDR1 MGHRA, CDR2 YSYEKL. The CDR3 extends over 14 amino acids.

The chain joins TRBV5-1 to TRBJ1-1; no definite D call. Germline V gene data show CDR1 as SGHRS and CDR2 as YFSETQ. Trimming shortened V by 1 base and J by 0 bases, and 7 bases separated the two germline ends. CDR3 length: 14 residues. The CDR3 sequence: CASSLYSLNTEAFF. CDR3 DNA sequence: TGCGCCAGCAGCTTGTACTCATTGAACACTGAAGCTTTCTTT.

The rearrangement joins TRBV4-1 to TRBJ1-4, with D possibly being TRBD1 (5 bases). The CDR3 totals 14 residues. V was trimmed by 1 base and J by 12 bases, leaving 15 bases between them. The germline V gene has CDR1 MGHRA and CDR2 YSYEKL. The CDR3, as DNA: TGCGCCAGCAGCCAAGGGGGGGTTAGGGTCGAACTGTTTTTT. Its translation: CASSQGGVRVELFF.

This clone was counted once. V is TRBV30 and J is TRBJ1-1; D perhaps matches TRBD1 (6 bases). Trimming took off 0 bases at V and 8 bases at J, with 7 bases between the two ends. The germline V gene encodes CDR1 GTSNPN and CDR2 SVGIG (reference sequence). The CDR3 covers 11 residues. The CDR3: CAWSVQGEAFF. The CDR3 region has the DNA TGTGCCTGGAGTGTCCAGGGGGAAGCTTTCTTT.

This clone has a single count. This chain connects TRBV7-2 to TRBJ1-1; D gene unclear. Trimming removed 8 bases at V and 6 bases at J, with 16 bases between. The V gene's germline CDR1 is SGHTA and CDR2 FQGNSA. CDR3 size: 13 residues. The CDR3 loop reads CASALDGGSEAFF. The CDR3 DNA follows: TGTGCCAGCGCCTTAGACGGAGGATCTGAAGCTTTCTTT.

CDR3: CASSFWVGRSNTGELFF. The CDR3 bases are TGTGCCAGCAGCTTTTGGGTAGGGAGGTCGAACACCGGGGAGCTGTTTTTT. This chain connects TRBV5-6 to TRBJ2-2; D is possibly TRBD2 (6 bases). CDR1 is SGHDT, CDR2 YYEEEE, per germline. This CDR3 comprises 17 residues. V was shortened by 2 bases and J by 0 bases, with 14 bases between the two germline ends.

The chain recombines TRBV6-5 with TRBJ1-5; 7 nucleotides agree with TRBD1. V lost 11 bases to trimming and J lost 0 bases; unmatched junction nucleotides: 4. CDR1 is MNHEY and CDR2 is SVGAGI in the germline V gene. The length of the CDR3 is 13 residues. The CDR3 bases are TGTGCCGGGGGGACAGATAGCAATCAGCCCCAGCATTTT. Translated, it gives CAGGTDSNQPQHF.

The J gene is TRBJ1-2, the V gene TRBV5-8, with D possibly matching TRBD1 (6 bases). The V gene lost 7 bases and the J gene lost 5 bases, with 12 bases spanning the gap. Germline CDR1 is SGHTS and CDR2 is YDEGEE. CDR3 size: 12 residues. For the CDR3, the DNA is TGTGCCAGCTCAGACAGGATTTATGGCTACACCTTC. Translated, it gives CASSDRIYGYTF.

Concerning this clone itself: A much larger clone differs by one base, so this may be a read error. The chain links TRBV12-3 or TRBV12-4 to TRBJ2-5; 10 bases line up with TRBD1. The CDR3 length is 13 residues. V trimming: 6 bases; J trimming: 4 bases; junction bases outside the gene matches: 2. The CDR3 region has the DNA TGTGCCAGCAGCCGGGACAGGGGAGAGACCCAGTACTTC. Protein: CASSRDRGETQYF.

The J gene is TRBJ2-3, the V gene TRBV19; weak D call: TRBD1 (6 bases). Germline CDR1 LNHDA, CDR2 SQIVND (reference sequence). The CDR3 spans 14 residues. V was clipped by 5 bases and J by 6 bases, with 15 bases between them. The CDR3 region has the DNA TGTGCCAGTAGTGGGCAGGGGAGCCCTGATACGCAGTATTTT. Protein: CASSGQGSPDTQYF.

The chain has TRBV25-1 and TRBJ2-2, with 9 bases aligning to TRBD1. This CDR3 has 14 residues. CDR1 and CDR2 (germline): MGHDK, SYGVNS. Unmatched junction bases numbered 4, after V lost 9 bases and J lost 2 bases. CDR3 nucleotides: TGTGCCAGTTCGGGACAGGGAAACACCGGGGAGCTGTTTTTT. Translation gives CASSGQGNTGELFF.